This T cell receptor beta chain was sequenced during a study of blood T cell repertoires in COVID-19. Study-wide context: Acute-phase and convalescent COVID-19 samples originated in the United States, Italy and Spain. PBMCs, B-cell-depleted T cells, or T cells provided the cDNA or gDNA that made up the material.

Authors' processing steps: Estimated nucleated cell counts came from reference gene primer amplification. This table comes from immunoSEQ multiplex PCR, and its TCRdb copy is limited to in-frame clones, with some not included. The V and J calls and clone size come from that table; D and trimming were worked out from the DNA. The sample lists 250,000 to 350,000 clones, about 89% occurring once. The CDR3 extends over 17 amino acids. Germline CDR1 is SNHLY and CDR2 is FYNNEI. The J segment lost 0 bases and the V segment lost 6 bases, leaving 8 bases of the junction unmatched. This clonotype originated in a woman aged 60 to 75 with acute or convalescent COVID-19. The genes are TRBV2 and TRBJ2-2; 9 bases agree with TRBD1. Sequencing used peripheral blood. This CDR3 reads CASRAGQGTSNTGELFF. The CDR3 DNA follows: TGTGCCAGCAGGGCCGGACAGGGGACCTCGAACACCGGGGAGCTGTTTTTT.